This T cell receptor beta chain was retrieved from a study of shared clonotypes between healthy human individuals. Per germline, CDR1 SGHNT and CDR2 YENEEA. The CDR3 covers 18 residues. Trimming removed 3 bases from V and 0 bases from J, with 15 bases in between. This clone was recorded a few times. Some clones are missing from TCRdb's copy, which holds only in-frame ones; the method was immunoSEQ multiplex PCR. The data hold about 660,000 clones, with less than 85% observed a single time. The sequenced material came from memory CD4+ T cells sorted from blood. The subset was: CD45RA-negative fraction. The clonotype was recovered from a woman aged 25 to 39 in good health. V and J are TRBV11-3 and TRBJ2-6, with D perhaps TRBD1 (6 bases). The CDR3 region has the DNA TGTGCCAGCAGCTTGCCCCCAGGGGTCGTCTCTGGGGCCAACGTCCTGACTTTC. Its translation: CASSLPPGVVSGANVLTF.